Following are 32 T cell receptor beta chains from one sample sequenced in a study of cytomegalovirus exposure and HLA in healthy donors. PCR amplification relied on 60 Vbeta primers (plus 13 Jbeta primers). The assay was immunoSEQ multiplex PCR, and TCRdb's table has in-frame clones only and misses some. The sample has around 190,000 clones, just over 75% seen once; the top ten hold 1.5% to 2%. Input material: PBMCs. The receptors were gathered from a man aged 25 to 40 in good health and CMV-seronegative.

The chain carries TRBV9 and TRBJ1-1; D unresolved. CDR3 length: 12 amino acids. Per the germline V gene, CDR1 is SGDLS and CDR2 is YYNGEE. With 3 bases removed from V and 7 bases from J, the gap between germline ends came to 10 bases. In DNA form, the CDR3 reads TGTGCCAGCAGCGGTGCGGACTTTGAAGCTTTCTTT. Amino acid sequence: CASSGADFEAFF.

This chain connects TRBV6-1 to TRBJ2-5; no clear D gene. CDR1 is MNHNS and CDR2 is SASEGT in the germline V gene. The CDR3 sequence is 17 residues long. Trimming removed 3 bases at V and 1 base at J, with 18 bases between. The CDR3, as DNA: TGTGCCAGCAGTGATCATCAGTTCCCTCCCACCCAAGAGACCCAGTACTTC. Protein: CASSDHQFPPTQETQYF.

V and J are TRBV6-5 and TRBJ1-6; D gene ambiguous. V dropped 10 bases and J dropped 7 bases, with 14 bases sitting between them. Germline CDR1 reads MNHEY; CDR2 reads SVGAGI. This CDR3 has 13 residues. CDR3 bases: TGTGCCACCCACTCCCGACTGAATTCACCCCTCCACTTT. Translating gives CATHSRLNSPLHF.

The chain recombines TRBV28 with TRBJ1-1; no firm D call. The V end lost 3 bases, the J end lost 1 base, and 6 bases lay between the germline ends. The CDR3 loop spans 13 amino acids. From germline, CDR1 is MDHEN and CDR2 SYDVKM. CDR3 in DNA: TGTGCCAGCAGTTTTTCCGGGAACACTGAAGCTTTCTTT. Protein sequence: CASSFSGNTEAFF.

The V gene is TRBV11-3, the J gene TRBJ1-1; 8 nucleotides align to TRBD1. Losses at the gene ends were 5 bases for V and 2 bases for J; bases not matched to a gene: 10. The germline V gene has CDR1 SGHNT and CDR2 YENEEA. The CDR3 covers 16 residues. CDR3 in amino acids: CASSAVGGTGNTEAFF. The CDR3 nucleotides are TGTGCCAGCAGCGCCGTTGGGGGGACAGGAAACACTGAAGCTTTCTTT.

V and J are TRBV19 and TRBJ1-2; weak D call: TRBD1 (5 bases). This CDR3 spans 11 amino acids. The V and J ends lost 5 bases and 6 bases respectively, with 7 bases between them. CDR1 is LNHDA, CDR2 SQIVND, per germline (reference sequence). The CDR3 loop reads CASSLGHGYTF. The CDR3 DNA reads TGTGCCAGTAGTTTGGGGCATGGCTACACCTTC.

The rearrangement uses TRBV6-1 and TRBJ1-3; D gene ambiguous. V lost 1 base and J lost 11, with 15 bases in between. CDR3 size: 14 residues. Germline CDR1 and CDR2: MNHNS and SASEGT. The CDR3 loop reads CASSEDRLARAIYF. CDR3 DNA: TGTGCCAGCAGTGAAGACCGTCTCGCCCGAGCCATATATTTT.

The V gene is TRBV29-1, the J gene TRBJ2-1; 11 bases map to TRBD1. The germline gives CDR1 SQVTM, CDR2 ANQGSEA. The CDR3 loop spans 16 amino acids. The V gene end was trimmed by 4 bases and the J gene end by 4 bases; junction bases not matched to a gene: 9. CDR3 sequence reads: CSVAGTGGGKYNEQFF. As DNA, the CDR3 is TGCAGCGTTGCCGGGACAGGGGGAGGGAAATACAATGAGCAGTTCTTC.

The chain links TRBV5-1 to TRBJ1-1, with TRBD1 matching 8 bases. The CDR3 runs to 15 residues. CDR1 and CDR2 from the germline V gene are SGHRS and YFSETQ. After removal of 6 bases from V and 5 bases from J, the junction contained 12 bases not matched to a gene. The CDR3 is CASTMTGEEWTEAFF. CDR3 nucleotide sequence: TGCGCCAGCACAATGACAGGGGAGGAATGGACTGAAGCTTTCTTT. Based on the CDR3 plus reference TRBV5-1 and TRBJ1-1, the full variable domain is KAGVTQTPRYLIKTRGQQVTLSCSPISGHRSVSWYQQTPGQGLQFLFEYFSETQRNKGNFPGRFSGRQFSNSRSEMNVSTLELGDSALYLCASTMTGEEWTEAFFGQGTRLTVV.

The V and J genes are TRBV27 and TRBJ1-1, with no clear D. Trimming shortened V by 6 bases and J by 1 base, and 3 bases separated the two germline ends. Per the germline V gene, CDR1 is MNHEY and CDR2 is SMNVEV (reference sequence). The length of the CDR3 is 11 residues. The chain's CDR3 is CASSKNTEAFF. The CDR3 DNA reads as TGTGCCAGCAGCAAGAACACTGAAGCTTTCTTT.

The J gene is TRBJ2-7, the V gene TRBV7-3; 7 positions agree with TRBD1. This CDR3 comprises 13 residues. The junction had 8 bases not matched to a gene; V was cut back by 5 bases and J by 7 bases. Germline-derived CDR1 and CDR2 are SGHTA and FQGTGA. CDR3 protein: CASSEQGSWEQYF. CDR3 DNA sequence: TGTGCCAGCAGCGAACAGGGGTCCTGGGAGCAGTACTTC.

V usage is TRBV27 and J usage is TRBJ1-2, with 9 positions matching TRBD1. This CDR3 is 14 amino acids long. Germline assignment: CDR1 MNHEY and CDR2 SMNVEV (reference sequence). Trimming cost V 5 bases and J 7 bases; bases outside gene matches: 8. CDR3 coding DNA: TGTGCCAGCAGTCCCAGGGGGACAGGGCTTGGCTACACCTTC. Amino acids: CASSPRGTGLGYTF.

A few counts support this clone. The chain is built from TRBV7-9 and TRBJ1-2; 7 nucleotides align to TRBD1. From germline, CDR1 is SEHNR and CDR2 FQNEAQ (reference sequence). V was clipped by 4 bases and J by 5 bases; unmatched bases: 7. The CDR3 totals 14 residues. The CDR3 loop is CASSSTGTAYGYTF. Written as DNA, the CDR3 is TGTGCCAGCAGCTCGACCGGGACAGCTTATGGCTACACCTTC.

The genes are TRBV7-6 and TRBJ2-3; the match to TRBD2 covers 11 bases. This CDR3 is 15 amino acids long. Per the germline V gene, CDR1 is SGHVS and CDR2 is FNYEAQ. J was trimmed by 4 bases and V by 5 bases; bases with no gene match: 5. CDR3 region: CASSTTSGRSDTQYF. CDR3 DNA sequence: TGTGCCAGCAGCACCACTAGCGGGAGATCAGATACGCAGTATTTT.

The chain links TRBV27 to TRBJ2-2; tentative D call: TRBD1 (6 bases). Germline assignment: CDR1 MNHEY and CDR2 SMNVEV (reference sequence). CDR3 length: 15 residues. Trimming removed 4 bases at V and 3 bases at J, with 12 bases between. The CDR3, as DNA: TGTGCCAGCAGTTGGGGGCAGGGTTACACCGGGGAGCTGTTTTTT. It translates to CASSWGQGYTGELFF.

The V call is TRBV5-1, the J call TRBJ1-5; D call uncertain. The CDR3 spans 14 residues. V was cut by 0 bases and J by 3 bases, with 7 bases left in between. The germline gives CDR1 SGHRS, CDR2 YFSETQ. CDR3 coding DNA: TGCGCCAGCAGCTTGGACAACCTCAATCAGCCCCAGCATTTT. It yields the protein CASSLDNLNQPQHF.

The chain carries TRBV6-5 and TRBJ2-7; D is unclear. Trimming took 0 bases from V and 2 from J, leaving 8 bases between them. This CDR3 is 14 amino acids long. Germline CDR1 is MNHEY and CDR2 is SVGAGI. The CDR3 DNA reads as TGTGCCAGCAGTTACTCATCCCGAGCCTACGAGCAGTACTTC. It yields the protein CASSYSSRAYEQYF.

CDR3 in DNA: TGTGCCAGCAGCGTAGCGGCGGGACTAGCGGGGTACAATGAGCAGTTCTTC. The encoded protein is CASSVAAGLAGYNEQFF. The V call is TRBV9, the J call TRBJ2-1; 13 bases line up with TRBD2. The CDR3 length is 17 residues. Trimming removed 0 bases from V and 4 bases from J; junction bases left unmatched: 4. From germline, CDR1 is SGDLS and CDR2 YYNGEE.

The chain joins TRBV11-2 to TRBJ2-7; possibly TRBD1 for D (5 bases). Trimming left V 4 bases short and J 6 bases short, with 19 bases between. Germline lookup yields CDR1 SGHAT and CDR2 FQNNGV. This CDR3 is built from 15 residues. The CDR3 reads CASSSKRKGRPEQYF. CDR3 coding DNA: TGTGCCAGCAGCTCAAAACGGAAGGGGCGACCCGAGCAGTACTTC.

The V and J genes are TRBV2 and TRBJ2-7, with D unresolved. V was trimmed by 5 bases and J by 5 bases, leaving 7 bases between them. CDR3 length: 11 amino acids. The germline gives CDR1 SNHLY, CDR2 FYNNEI. The CDR3: CASSQTNEQYF. DNA for the CDR3: TGTGCCAGCAGTCAAACTAACGAGCAGTACTTC.

V and J are TRBV5-1 and TRBJ2-5; 10 bases line up with TRBD2. The end of the DNA is better explained by TRBJ2-7, so the J call may be wrong. Germline CDR1 SGHRS, CDR2 YFSETQ. CDR3 length: 15 residues. The CDR3: CASSLELAGEYEQYF. The CDR3 DNA reads as TGCGCCAGCAGCTTGGAGCTAGCGGGAGAGTACGAGCAGTACTTC.

The chain joins TRBV5-4 to TRBJ2-5; TRBD2 matches at 9 bases. Germline V lookup: CDR1 SGHNT, CDR2 YYREEE (reference sequence). V dropped 5 bases and J dropped 5; count of bases not matched to a gene: 4. The CDR3 consists of 13 residues. CDR3 nucleotides: TGTGCCAGCAGGACTAGCGGTCTGGAGACCCAGTACTTC. Translated: CASRTSGLETQYF.

This chain uses TRBV4-1 with TRBJ2-3, with 9 bases that match TRBD2. CDR1 MGHRA and CDR2 YSYEKL come from the germline V gene. This CDR3 is 17 amino acids long. Trimming took 0 bases from V and 2 from J; bases not matched to a gene: 6. CDR3 coding DNA: TGCGCCAGCAGCCAAGAATGGCTAGCGGGGAACACAGATACGCAGTATTTT. This gives the protein CASSQEWLAGNTDTQYF.

The V and J genes are TRBV7-2 and TRBJ1-2; TRBD1 aligns across 7 bases. Per germline, CDR1 SGHTA and CDR2 FQGNSA. Unmatched junction bases numbered 3, after V lost 6 bases and J lost 2 bases. The CDR3 spans 13 residues. The chain's CDR3 is CASSSTGNYGYTF. The CDR3 region has the DNA TGTGCCAGCAGTTCGACAGGGAACTATGGCTACACCTTC.

The rearrangement links TRBV9 to TRBJ1-3; D unclear. This CDR3 is built from 14 residues. In germline, CDR1 is SGDLS, CDR2 YYNGEE. Deletions cut 7 bases from V and 0 bases from J, with 11 bases between. The CDR3 DNA reads TGTGCCAGCCATAGAGAGCCCTCTGGAAACACCATATATTTT. Translated, it gives CASHREPSGNTIYF. The entire variable domain, with the rest obtained from reference TRBV9 and TRBJ1-3, is as follows: DSGVTQTPKHLITATGQRVTLRCSPRSGDLSVYWYQQSLDQGLQFLIQYYNGEERAKGNILERFSAQQFPDLHSELNLSSLELGDSALYFCASHREPSGNTIYFGEGSWLTVV.

This sequence joins TRBV6-5 and TRBJ2-3; perhaps TRBD2 as D (7 bases). V gave up 2 bases and J gave up 1 base, with 13 bases separating them. Germline assignment: CDR1 MNHEY and CDR2 SVGAGI. The CDR3 loop spans 16 amino acids. The CDR3 DNA reads TGTGCCAGCAGTTACGGGGGGGCTGTTGGCACAGATACGCAGTATTTT. This sequence encodes CASSYGGAVGTDTQYF.

The J gene is TRBJ2-1, the V gene TRBV7-9; 8 bases fit TRBD1. The CDR3 runs to 15 residues. Germline values: CDR1 SEHNR, CDR2 FQNEAQ (reference sequence). J was trimmed by 2 bases and V by 1 base; bases with no gene match: 1. CDR3 sequence reads: CASSLGQGPYNEQFF. CDR3 DNA sequence: TGTGCCAGCAGCTTAGGACAGGGGCCCTACAATGAGCAGTTCTTC.

The sample holds a few counts of this clone. The chain recombines TRBV29-1 with TRBJ1-2; 7 bases are shared with TRBD1. V dropped 7 bases and J dropped 2; count of bases not matched to a gene: 7. The CDR3 consists of 13 residues. Per germline, CDR1 SQVTM and CDR2 ANQGSEA. The CDR3 loop is CSATQGENYGYTF. DNA of the CDR3: TGCAGCGCCACCCAGGGGGAAAACTATGGCTACACCTTC.

V usage is TRBV27 and J usage is TRBJ1-3, with 8 bases lining up with TRBD1. V lost 6 bases and J lost 6; bases outside the gene matches: 10. The CDR3 contains 15 residues. Germline V gene data show CDR1 as MNHEY and CDR2 as SMNVEV (reference sequence). This CDR3 is CASSPDREHENTIYF. For the CDR3, the DNA is TGTGCCAGCAGCCCGGACAGGGAGCATGAAAACACCATATATTTT.

This clone was seen a single time. CDR3 amino acids: CASSAPGTGMGGYTF. Here the CDR3 DNA reads TGTGCCAGCAGTGCTCCCGGGACAGGGATGGGTGGCTACACCTTC. The chain carries TRBV25-1 and TRBJ1-2, with TRBD1 matching 9 bases. CDR3 size: 15 residues. Germline V gene lookup returns CDR1 MGHDK and CDR2 SYGVNS. The ends lost 4 bases at V and 7 bases at J; junction bases unmatched: 10.

V usage is TRBV9 and J usage is TRBJ1-1; D is possibly TRBD1 (6 bases). The CDR3 spans 15 residues. V was pared by 0 bases and J by 8 bases, with 17 bases between. Germline CDR1 reads SGDLS; CDR2 reads YYNGEE. CDR3 nucleotides: TGTGCCAGCAGCGTAGAAGGGACACCCCACCGGGAAGCTTTCTTT. It translates to CASSVEGTPHREAFF.

With regard to this clone: A far larger clone lies a single base away; this is likely a read error. This chain joins TRBV6-4 and TRBJ1-1; D might be TRBD1 (6 bases). Germline assignment: CDR1 MRHNA and CDR2 SNTAGT. Trimming removed 3 bases at V and 1 base at J, with 6 bases between. The CDR3 runs 13 residues. CDR3 region: CASSETGNTEAFF. CDR3 coding DNA: TGTGCCAGCAGTGAGACAGGGAACACTGAAGCTTTCTTT.